The 6 T cell receptor beta chains below all came from one sample that was sequenced in a study of PD-L1 blockade in urothelial cancer. Clones were sequenced by immunoSEQ multiplex PCR, and TCRdb holds only the in-frame ones, with some missing. The sample includes some 97,000 clones, about 89% seen only once; the top ten take about 0.91%. The starting material was PBMCs, obtained around atezolizumab (anti-PD-L1) treatment. The receptors originated from a woman over 75 with urothelial cancer.

This chain connects TRBV9 to TRBJ2-7; 8 bases match TRBD1. V shed 4 bases and J 2 bases; nucleotides not matched to a gene: 8. This CDR3 contains 15 residues. The germline V gene has CDR1 SGDLS and CDR2 YYNGEE. The CDR3 region has the DNA TGTGCCAGCAGCACTCGACAGGGGCATCCCTACGAGCAGTACTTC. Residues: CASSTRQGHPYEQYF.

This clone was observed a handful of times. The rearrangement links TRBV25-1 to TRBJ2-2; the D is unclear. V lost 5 bases and J 1 base, leaving 5 bases between the germline ends. The CDR3 contains 13 residues. The germline CDR1 and CDR2 sequences are MGHDK and SYGVNS. The CDR3 coding sequence is TGTGCCAGCAGTCCAGGGAACACCGGGGAGCTGTTTTTT. Translation: CASSPGNTGELFF.

V gene TRBV2 combines with J gene TRBJ2-3, with D perhaps TRBD2 (5 bases). V lost 3 bases and J lost 4, with 14 bases in between. Germline V gene data show CDR1 as SNHLY and CDR2 as FYNNEI. This CDR3 comprises 15 residues. The CDR3 spells CASSDPSLNSDTQYF. CDR3 sequence (DNA): TGTGCCAGCAGTGATCCTAGCCTAAACTCAGATACGCAGTATTTT.

The J gene is TRBJ1-5, the V gene TRBV6-6; TRBD1 matches 9 bases. Trimming at V came to 5 bases and at J to 6 bases, leaving 8 bases not matched to a gene. This CDR3 has 15 amino acids. CDR1 and CDR2 from the germline V gene are MNHNY and SVGAGI (reference sequence). CDR3 nucleotide sequence: TGTGCCAGCAGTCAGACAGGGGGGTCTATTCAGCCCCAGCATTTT. It yields the protein CASSQTGGSIQPQHF.

V usage is TRBV4-2 and J usage is TRBJ2-2; 7 nucleotides align to TRBD1. This CDR3 is 15 amino acids long. V lost 0 bases and J lost 7; bases outside the gene matches: 5. The germline V gene encodes CDR1 LGHNA and CDR2 YNFKEQ. CDR3 in DNA: TGTGCCAGCAGCCAAGAACTACAGGGGATCGGGGAGCTGTTTTTT. This codes for CASSQELQGIGELFF.

V and J are TRBV27 and TRBJ2-7; TRBD2 agrees at 7 bases. The J segment lost 3 bases and the V segment lost 4 bases, leaving 9 bases of the junction unmatched. CDR3 length: 15 amino acids. Per the germline V gene, CDR1 is MNHEY and CDR2 is SMNVEV (reference sequence). The CDR3 DNA reads as TGTGCCAGCAGTTCCGACGGGACTAATCTCTACGAGCAGTACTTC. Protein: CASSSDGTNLYEQYF.